Each of the 30 T cell receptor beta chains below was sequenced from the same sample in a study of neoadjuvant anti-PD-1 for oral cavity cancer. Time point denoted: after neoadjuvant nivolumab, at surgical resection. The repertoire was sequenced with immunoSEQ multiplex PCR; TCRdb's copy has only in-frame clones and lacks some. The sample has tens of thousands of clones, less than 90% seen once. The sequencing used PBMCs, collected after nivolumab (anti-PD-1) treatment. All receptors come from a person aged 35-79 years with oral cavity squamous cell carcinoma.

The gene calls are TRBV30 and TRBJ1-5, with unresolved D. This CDR3 region has 13 residues. V was clipped by 2 bases and J by 2 bases, with 7 bases between them. CDR1 GTSNPN and CDR2 SVGIG come from the germline V gene (reference sequence). The CDR3 protein is CAWSYLGNQPQHF. In DNA form, the CDR3 reads TGTGCCTGGAGTTATTTAGGCAATCAGCCCCAGCATTTT.

The chain couples TRBV11-3 to TRBJ2-2, with unresolved D. Looked up from germline, CDR1 is SGHNT and CDR2 is YENEEA. The CDR3 contains 14 residues. V was cut by 5 bases and J by 6 bases, with 13 bases left in between. In nucleotides, the CDR3 is TGTGCCAGCAGCGGAACAGAAACCCCCGGGGAGCTGTTTTTT. Residues: CASSGTETPGELFF. The full variable domain, rest sourced from reference TRBV11-3 and TRBJ2-2, is EAGVVQSPRYKIIEKKQPVAFWCNPISGHNTLYWYLQNLGQGPELLIRYENEEAVDDSQLPKDRFSAERLKGVDSTLKIQPAELGDSAVYLCASSGTETPGELFFGEGSRLTVL.

This clone was recorded once. The CDR3 DNA reads as TGTGCCAGCATCCTGGGGGGTCAGTCCCAAGAGACCCAGTACTTC. Residues: CASILGGQSQETQYF. V gene TRBV28 combines with J gene TRBJ2-5, with D perhaps matching TRBD2 (6 bases). The CDR3 covers 15 residues. The germline gives CDR1 MDHEN, CDR2 SYDVKM. V was shortened by 7 bases and J by 1 base, with 16 bases between the two germline ends.

Concerning this clone itself: The junction shows a germline mismatch at one end, possibly a read error. The genes are TRBV28 and TRBJ1-1; D possibly corresponds to TRBD1 (6 bases). Germline-derived CDR1 and CDR2 are MDHEN and SYDVKM. The CDR3 is made up of 12 amino acids. The CDR3 region is CVSSFGGALAFF. CDR3 DNA sequence: TGTGTCAGCAGTTTTGGGGGGGCTCTGGCTTTCTTT.

The gene calls are TRBV5-4 and TRBJ2-3; TRBD2 agrees at 7 bases. From germline, CDR1 is SGHNT and CDR2 YYREEE (reference sequence). This CDR3 is built from 14 residues. After removal of 0 bases from V and 4 bases from J, the junction contained 2 bases not matched to a gene. The CDR3 loop reads CASSLGAGSDTQYF. The CDR3 DNA reads TGTGCCAGCAGCTTGGGAGCGGGATCAGATACGCAGTATTTT.

The chain recombines TRBV7-3 with TRBJ1-5, with D hard to call. V shed 1 base and J shed 7 bases, with 8 bases lying between them. The CDR3 runs 13 residues. Per the germline V gene, CDR1 is SGHTA and CDR2 is FQGTGA. The DNA of the CDR3 is TGTGCCAGCAGCTTAAACGACCAGCAGCCCCAGCATTTT. It specifies CASSLNDQQPQHF.

V is TRBV2 and J is TRBJ2-1, with D possibly matching TRBD2 (5 bases). The CDR3 is 14 amino acids. V lost 4 bases and J lost 4, with 11 bases in between. The germline V gene has CDR1 SNHLY and CDR2 FYNNEI. CDR3 DNA sequence: TGTGCCAGCAGTGTGCGGGTGTCTTACAATGAGCAGTTCTTC. Translated: CASSVRVSYNEQFF.

This clone was counted once. This sequence joins TRBV6-5 and TRBJ2-5; D gene uncertain. The DNA end is more similar to TRBJ2-7, so the J call may be wrong. Germline loops: CDR1 MNHEY, CDR2 SVGAGI. The CDR3 extends over 15 amino acids. CDR3 region: CASSYSLHGYYEQYF. CDR3 coding DNA: TGTGCCAGCAGTTACTCGTTGCACGGCTACTACGAGCAGTACTTC.

The chain uses TRBV27 and TRBJ1-2, with D perhaps TRBD1 (6 bases). The CDR3 totals 18 residues. The ends were cut back, 0 bases at V and 4 bases at J, with 21 bases in the middle. Per germline, CDR1 MNHEY and CDR2 SMNVEV (reference sequence). CDR3 region: CASSLSSRSRGPLYGYTF. CDR3 in DNA: TGTGCCAGCAGTTTATCCTCGAGGAGCAGGGGTCCCCTCTATGGCTACACCTTC.

The chain is built from TRBV28 and TRBJ2-7, with 10 bases fitting TRBD1. The trim removed 1 base at V and 6 bases at J, leaving 12 bases unmatched. Per the germline V gene, CDR1 is MDHEN and CDR2 is SYDVKM. This CDR3 spans 17 amino acids. The CDR3 here is CASSLFVVRDRGPEQYF. The CDR3 bases are TGTGCCAGCAGTTTATTTGTCGTTCGGGACAGGGGACCCGAGCAGTACTTC.

The J gene is TRBJ2-7, the V gene TRBV7-9; unclear D gene. V lost 0 bases, J lost 7 bases, and 13 bases lay in between. CDR1 SEHNR and CDR2 FQNEAQ come from the germline V gene (reference sequence). CDR3 length: 14 amino acids. CDR3 in amino acids: CASSLAGVRSEQYF. The CDR3 bases are TGTGCCAGCAGCTTAGCTGGGGTTCGCTCTGAGCAGTACTTC.

The chain recombines TRBV19 with TRBJ2-1; 14 positions match TRBD2. The CDR3 spans 15 residues. Germline values: CDR1 LNHDA, CDR2 SQIVND (reference sequence). Trimming removed 6 bases from V and 12 bases from J; junction bases left unmatched: 10. DNA of the CDR3: TGTGCCAGTAGCCCCGGGACTAGCGGGGGACGGGGGCAGTTCTTC. The encoded protein is CASSPGTSGGRGQFF.

This sequence joins TRBV5-1 and TRBJ2-1, with 9 bases aligning to TRBD2. The CDR3 has 14 amino acids. Germline CDR1 and CDR2: SGHRS and YFSETQ. Trimming cost V 0 bases and J 9 bases; bases outside gene matches: 4. The CDR3 region is CASSLGLAEGEQFF. In nucleotides, the CDR3 is TGCGCCAGCAGCTTGGGACTAGCGGAGGGTGAGCAGTTCTTC.

This clone is categorized as medium-sized (0.01 to 0.1%). The V call is TRBV7-9, the J call TRBJ1-2; no firm D call. V was cut by 3 bases and J by 8 bases, with 16 bases left in between. CDR1 and CDR2 (germline): SEHNR, FQNEAQ (reference sequence). The CDR3 is 14 residues long. CDR3: CASSFLDRTRGYTF. As DNA, the CDR3 is TGTGCCAGCAGCTTTCTGGACCGGACCCGGGGCTACACCTTC.

This clone was seen once. The DNA for the CDR3 is TGCGCCAGCAGCCTCGGGACTAGCCGGCAAGAGACCCAGTACTTC. It translates to CASSLGTSRQETQYF. The gene calls are TRBV5-1 and TRBJ2-5; 9 nucleotides match TRBD2. The CDR3 has 15 residues. The germline V gene has CDR1 SGHRS and CDR2 YFSETQ. V gave up 4 bases and J gave up 2 bases; unmatched junction bases: 6.

J is TRBJ1-2 and V is TRBV29-1, with D uncertain. This CDR3 is 13 amino acids long. V lost 3 bases and J 8 bases, leaving 16 bases between the germline ends. Germline V lookup: CDR1 SQVTM, CDR2 ANQGSEA. The CDR3 bases are TGCAGCGTTGATCGGCCCACAACCTGGGGCTACACCTTC. It is translated as CSVDRPTTWGYTF. The full variable domain, in which reference TRBV29-1 and TRBJ1-2 provide the parts outside the CDR3, is SAVISQKPSRDICQRGTSLTIQCQVDSQVTMMFWYRQQPGQSLTLIATANQGSEATYESGFVIDKFPISRPNLTFSTLTVSNMSPEDSSIYLCSVDRPTTWGYTFGSGTRLTVV.

The chain joins TRBV7-2 to TRBJ1-4; TRBD1 might be the D (5 bases). Germline V gene data show CDR1 as SGHTA and CDR2 as FQGNSA. The CDR3 runs 13 residues. V was trimmed by 5 bases and J by 7 bases, leaving 11 bases between them. The CDR3 reads CASSPPGTEKLFF. The CDR3 DNA follows: TGTGCCAGCAGCCCGCCAGGGACTGAAAAACTGTTTTTT. Together with reference TRBV7-2 and TRBJ1-4, the CDR3 gives the full variable domain: GAGVSQSPSNKVTEKGKDVELRCDPISGHTALYWYRQSLGQGLEFLIYFQGNSAPDKSGLPSDRFSAERTGGSVSTLTIQRTQQEDSAVYLCASSPPGTEKLFFGSGTQLSVL.

For the CDR3, the DNA is TGTGCCAGCAAAGCGGGGGCCTCCACAGATACGCAGTATTTT. Amino acid sequence: CASKAGASTDTQYF. This sequence joins TRBV7-2 and TRBJ2-3; 8 nucleotides match TRBD2. Germline V gives CDR1 SGHTA, CDR2 FQGNSA. V gave up 7 bases and J gave up 2 bases; unmatched junction bases: 5. This CDR3 is 14 amino acids long.

The chain is built from TRBV5-5 and TRBJ2-7, with 8 bases matching TRBD1. V was clipped by 1 base and J by 7 bases; unmatched bases: 10. The germline V gene has CDR1 SGHKS and CDR2 YYEKEE (reference sequence). CDR3 length equals 15 residues. CDR3 sequence reads: CASSLTGQEIYEQYF. DNA of the CDR3: TGTGCCAGCAGCTTGACGGGACAGGAAATTTATGAGCAGTACTTC. Filled out from reference TRBV5-5 and TRBJ2-7, the complete variable domain reads DAGVTQSPTHLIKTRGQQVTLRCSPISGHKSVSWYQQVLGQGPQFIFQYYEKEERGRGNFPDRFSARQFPNYSSELNVNALLLGDSALYLCASSLTGQEIYEQYFGPGTRLTVT.

V gene TRBV28 combines with J gene TRBJ1-1, with D possibly matching TRBD1 (5 bases). CDR1 and CDR2 from the germline V gene are MDHEN and SYDVKM. Trimming shortened V by 7 bases and J by 0 bases, and 18 bases separated the two germline ends. CDR3 length equals 16 residues. CDR3 sequence (DNA): TGTGCCAGCACTACCGCCGGGCGGACAATGAACACTGAAGCTTTCTTT. Amino acids: CASTTAGRTMNTEAFF.

The V and J genes are TRBV7-8 and TRBJ1-6; tentatively, D is TRBD1 (5 bases). The germline CDR1 and CDR2 sequences are SGHVS and FQNEAQ. Trimming left V 6 bases short and J 10 bases short, with 22 bases between. The CDR3 consists of 16 residues. CDR3 coding DNA: TGTGCCAGCAGACCCGGGGGGAGGACCAGATACTCACCCCTCCACTTT. This sequence encodes CASRPGGRTRYSPLHF.

This sequence joins TRBV10-3 and TRBJ1-6; TRBD1 is a possible D gene (6 bases). Germline CDR1 is ENHRY and CDR2 is SYGVKD. Between the trimmed V and J ends, which lost 3 bases and 10 bases, there was a span of 16 bases. The CDR3 runs 15 residues. DNA of the CDR3: TGTGCCATCAGTGAACCGACGGGGAGGGGGTCACCCCTCCACTTT. Its translation: CAISEPTGRGSPLHF.

CDR3 sequence (DNA): TGTGCCAGCAGTTACTCGGGAGCGAGGGGGGAGACCCAGTACTTC. Its translation: CASSYSGARGETQYF. The gene calls are TRBV6-5 and TRBJ2-5, with D perhaps TRBD1 (6 bases). The germline V and J ends were trimmed by 0 bases and 5 bases, with 13 bases remaining between them. Germline V CDR1 and CDR2: MNHEY, SVGAGI. This CDR3 is 15 amino acids long.

V is TRBV27 and J is TRBJ1-6; D call uncertain. The CDR3 has 18 residues. Trimming left V 6 bases short and J 8 bases short, with 26 bases between. Germline V gene data show CDR1 as MNHEY and CDR2 as SMNVEV (reference sequence). Written as DNA, the CDR3 is TGTGCCAGCAGGAACCCATACTCCCCACTGAAACTGGATTCACCCCTCCACTTT. Amino acids: CASRNPYSPLKLDSPLHF.

The chain carries TRBV19 and TRBJ1-2, with 9 positions matching TRBD1. The CDR3 loop spans 14 amino acids. With 7 bases clipped from V and 7 bases from J, the junction kept 10 bases outside the gene matches. The germline CDR1 and CDR2 sequences are LNHDA and SQIVND (reference sequence). CDR3 bases: TGTGCCAGTACCCAGACAGGGGGATTCGCTGGCTACACCTTC. Translation: CASTQTGGFAGYTF.

The V call is TRBV2, the J call TRBJ2-1; the D gene is possibly TRBD2 (6 bases). This CDR3 comprises 13 residues. Germline assignment: CDR1 SNHLY and CDR2 FYNNEI. V was pared by 5 bases and J by 6 bases, with 11 bases between. CDR3 loop: CASSLTRVNEQFF. CDR3 sequence (DNA): TGTGCCAGCAGTCTGACTAGAGTCAATGAGCAGTTCTTC.

The genes are TRBV2 and TRBJ2-1, with D possibly matching TRBD2 (5 bases). The CDR3 is made up of 15 amino acids. Germline lookup yields CDR1 SNHLY and CDR2 FYNNEI. With 5 bases removed from V and 6 bases from J, the gap between germline ends came to 17 bases. CDR3 sequence reads: CASSTAALPINEQFF. Written as DNA, the CDR3 is TGTGCCAGCAGTACAGCGGCCCTACCCATCAATGAGCAGTTCTTC.

This chain connects TRBV11-2 to TRBJ2-1; D may be TRBD2 (7 bases). This CDR3 has 14 amino acids. Trimming took off 5 bases at V and 4 bases at J, with 12 bases between the two ends. The germline gives CDR1 SGHAT, CDR2 FQNNGV. Here the CDR3 reads CASSLGGLYNEQFF. The CDR3, as DNA: TGTGCCAGCAGCCTCGGGGGGCTATACAATGAGCAGTTCTTC.

The chain joins TRBV4-1 to TRBJ1-4; perhaps TRBD1 as D (6 bases). Trimming shortened V by 1 base and J by 3 bases, and 9 bases separated the two germline ends. Germline assignment: CDR1 MGHRA and CDR2 YSYEKL. The CDR3 covers 15 residues. CDR3 region: CASSQVGGANEKLFF. In nucleotides, the CDR3 is TGCGCCAGCAGCCAAGTAGGGGGGGCTAATGAAAAACTGTTTTTT.

This sequence joins TRBV11-2 and TRBJ1-1; D gene unclear. CDR1 and CDR2 from the germline V gene are SGHAT and FQNNGV. The CDR3 sequence is 13 residues long. V was shortened by 6 bases and J by 1 base, with 9 bases between the two germline ends. The CDR3, as DNA: TGTGCCAGCAGGGATTATCAGAACACTGAAGCTTTCTTT. It yields the protein CASRDYQNTEAFF.